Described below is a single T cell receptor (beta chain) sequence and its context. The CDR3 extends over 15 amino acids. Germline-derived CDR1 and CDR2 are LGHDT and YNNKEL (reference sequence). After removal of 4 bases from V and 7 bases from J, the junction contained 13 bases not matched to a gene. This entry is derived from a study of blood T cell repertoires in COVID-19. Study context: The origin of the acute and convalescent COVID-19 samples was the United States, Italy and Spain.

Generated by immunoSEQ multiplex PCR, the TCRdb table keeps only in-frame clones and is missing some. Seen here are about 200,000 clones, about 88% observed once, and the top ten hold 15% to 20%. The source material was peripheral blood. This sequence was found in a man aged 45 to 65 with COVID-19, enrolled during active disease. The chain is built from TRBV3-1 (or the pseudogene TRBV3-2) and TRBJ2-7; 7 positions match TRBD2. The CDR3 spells CASSPSSAGVWEQYF. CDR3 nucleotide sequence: TGTGCCAGCAGCCCCTCTTCTGCGGGGGTGTGGGAGCAGTACTTC.